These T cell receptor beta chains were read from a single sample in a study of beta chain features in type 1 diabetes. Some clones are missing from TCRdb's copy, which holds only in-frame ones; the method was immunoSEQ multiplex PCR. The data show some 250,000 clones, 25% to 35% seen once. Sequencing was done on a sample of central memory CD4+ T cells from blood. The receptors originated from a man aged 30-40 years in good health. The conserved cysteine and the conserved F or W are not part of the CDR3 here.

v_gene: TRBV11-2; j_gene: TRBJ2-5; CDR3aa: ASSQGQGGETQY
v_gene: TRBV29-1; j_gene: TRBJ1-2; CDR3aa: SVYVQGIGGYT
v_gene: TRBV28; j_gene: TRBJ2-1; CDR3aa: AGQGQSSYNEQF
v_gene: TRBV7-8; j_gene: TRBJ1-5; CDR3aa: ASNPGGARDQPQH
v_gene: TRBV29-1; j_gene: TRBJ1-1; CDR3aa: SVAGGSNLNTEAF
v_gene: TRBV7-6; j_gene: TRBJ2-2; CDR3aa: ASSVRDSNTGELF
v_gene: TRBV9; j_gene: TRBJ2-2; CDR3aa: ASSPGTGGAESAGELF
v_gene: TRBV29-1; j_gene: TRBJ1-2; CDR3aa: SVGGSSSGYT
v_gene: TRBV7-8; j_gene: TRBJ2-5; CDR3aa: ASSPRDLTQETQY
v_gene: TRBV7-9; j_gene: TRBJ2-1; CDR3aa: ASSSRDSIKSNEQF
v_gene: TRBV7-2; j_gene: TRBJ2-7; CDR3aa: ASSYSGVSSYEQY
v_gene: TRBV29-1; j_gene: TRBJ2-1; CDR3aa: SVLERGPNNEQF
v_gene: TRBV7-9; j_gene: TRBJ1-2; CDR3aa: ASSPTGDGYGYT
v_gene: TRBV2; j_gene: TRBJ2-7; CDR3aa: ASRGDRTPYEQY
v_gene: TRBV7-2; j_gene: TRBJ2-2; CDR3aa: ASSFSGTSDGELF
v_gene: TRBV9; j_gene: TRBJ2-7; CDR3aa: ASSGTTGGQY
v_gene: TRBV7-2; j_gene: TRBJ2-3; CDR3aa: ASAQDTDTQY
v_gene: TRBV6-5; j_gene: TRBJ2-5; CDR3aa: ASSPGRTAQETQY
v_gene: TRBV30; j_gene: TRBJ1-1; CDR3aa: AWSVRTGGAEAF
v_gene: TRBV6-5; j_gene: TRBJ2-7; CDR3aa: ASSYSSGRAEEQY
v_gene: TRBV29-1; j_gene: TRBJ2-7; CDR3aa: SVETLLGHEQY
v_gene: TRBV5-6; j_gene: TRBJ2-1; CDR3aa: ASSPERGVNNEQF
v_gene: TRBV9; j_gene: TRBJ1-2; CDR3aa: ASSGTTGDTHGYT
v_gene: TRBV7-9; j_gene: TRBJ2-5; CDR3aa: ASSLALDGTRETQY
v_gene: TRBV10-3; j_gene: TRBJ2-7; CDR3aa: AISETTYEQY
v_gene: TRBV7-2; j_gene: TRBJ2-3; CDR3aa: ASSPAGARTDTQY
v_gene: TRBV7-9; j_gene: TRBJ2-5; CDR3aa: ASSSHRGSETQY
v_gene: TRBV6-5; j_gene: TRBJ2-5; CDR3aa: ASRQLETQY